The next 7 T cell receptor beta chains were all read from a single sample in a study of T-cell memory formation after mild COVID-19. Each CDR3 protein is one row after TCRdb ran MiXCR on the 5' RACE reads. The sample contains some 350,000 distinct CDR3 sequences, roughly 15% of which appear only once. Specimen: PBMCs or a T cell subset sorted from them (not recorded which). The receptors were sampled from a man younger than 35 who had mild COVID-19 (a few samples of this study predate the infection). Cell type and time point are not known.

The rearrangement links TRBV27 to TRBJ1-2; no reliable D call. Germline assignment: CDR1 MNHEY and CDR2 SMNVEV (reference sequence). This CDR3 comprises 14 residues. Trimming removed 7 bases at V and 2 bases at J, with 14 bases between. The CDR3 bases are TGTGCCAGCACCTCTGGAGGGCCGAACTATGGCTACACCTTC. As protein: CASTSGGPNYGYTF.

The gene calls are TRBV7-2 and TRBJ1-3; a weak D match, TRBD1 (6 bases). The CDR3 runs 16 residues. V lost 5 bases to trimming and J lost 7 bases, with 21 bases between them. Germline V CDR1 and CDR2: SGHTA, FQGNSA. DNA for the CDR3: TGTGCCAGCAGCCAGTACACAGGGCCGGTCGGGAACACCATATATTTT. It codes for CASSQYTGPVGNTIYF.

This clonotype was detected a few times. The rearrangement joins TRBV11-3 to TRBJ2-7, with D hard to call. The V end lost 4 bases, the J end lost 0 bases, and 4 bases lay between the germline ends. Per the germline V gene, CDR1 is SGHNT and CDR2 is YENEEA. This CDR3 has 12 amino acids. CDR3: CASSYSSYEQYV. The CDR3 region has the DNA TGTGCCAGCAGCTACAGCTCCTACGAGCAGTACGTC.

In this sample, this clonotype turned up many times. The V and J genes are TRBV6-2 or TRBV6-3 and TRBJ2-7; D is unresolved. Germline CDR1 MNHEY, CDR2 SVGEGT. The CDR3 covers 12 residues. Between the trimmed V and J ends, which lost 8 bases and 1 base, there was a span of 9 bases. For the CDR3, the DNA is TGTGCCAGCTCGATCTCGTCCTACGAGCAGTACTTC. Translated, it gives CASSISSYEQYF.

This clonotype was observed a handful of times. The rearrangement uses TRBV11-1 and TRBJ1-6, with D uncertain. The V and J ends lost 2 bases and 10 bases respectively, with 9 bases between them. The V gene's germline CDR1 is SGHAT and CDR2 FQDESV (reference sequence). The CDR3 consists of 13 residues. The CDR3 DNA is TGTGCCAGCAGCTTAATCTGGGAATCACCCCTCCACTTT. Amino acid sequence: CASSLIWESPLHF.

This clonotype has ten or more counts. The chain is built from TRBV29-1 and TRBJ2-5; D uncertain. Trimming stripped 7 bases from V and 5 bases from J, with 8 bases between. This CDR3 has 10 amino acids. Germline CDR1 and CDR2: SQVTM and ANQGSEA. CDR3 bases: TGCAGCGGGCGGACGGAGACCCAGTACTTC. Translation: CSGRTETQYF.

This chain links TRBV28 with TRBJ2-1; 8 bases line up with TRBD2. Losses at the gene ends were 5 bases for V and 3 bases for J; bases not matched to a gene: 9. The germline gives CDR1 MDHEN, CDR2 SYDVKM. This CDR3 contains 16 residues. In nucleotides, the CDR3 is TGTGCCAGCAGTCCACTAGCGGCCTTCGACTACAATGAGCAGTTCTTC. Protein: CASSPLAAFDYNEQFF.